Presented here are 19 T cell receptor beta chains from one specimen sequenced in a study of blood T cell repertoires in COVID-19 (dated by TCRdb to between 2020 and 2021). Library creation used the immunoSEQ multiplex PCR assay. TCRdb stores this immuneACCESS table with in-frame sequences only. Part of the clones is absent; in the studies checked, under half of the shortfall reflects unresolved V genes, and no reason is known for the rest. The sample table records about 200,000 clones; 84% of these occur just once. The biggest ten clones account for around 9.5% of the sample. Sequences were obtained from peripheral blood. The receptor set was obtained from a man aged 45-65 years with active or convalescent COVID-19.

The gene calls are TRBV7-9 and TRBJ2-1; 7 bases agree with TRBD1. Germline CDR1 and CDR2: SEHNR and FQNEAQ (reference sequence). V was pared by 9 bases and J by 7 bases, with 6 bases of the junction left unmatched. The CDR3 has 12 residues. CDR3 in DNA: TGTGCCAGTCGACAGGGTCGGAATGAGCAGTTCTTC. Its protein product is CASRQGRNEQFF.

The V and J genes are TRBV5-5 and TRBJ2-3; D gene ambiguous. V was shortened by 3 bases and J by 4 bases, with 6 bases between the two germline ends. Germline V lookup: CDR1 SGHKS, CDR2 YYEKEE (reference sequence). The length of the CDR3 is 12 residues. The CDR3 nucleotides read TGTGCCAGCAGCTCCTCCCCAGATACGCAGTATTTT. Protein sequence: CASSSSPDTQYF.

This chain uses TRBV5-5 with TRBJ2-7; D not certain. The CDR3 consists of 14 residues. From germline, CDR1 is SGHKS and CDR2 YYEKEE (reference sequence). Trimming removed 0 bases at V and 1 base at J, with 8 bases between. In DNA form, the CDR3 reads TGTGCCAGCAGCTTGGAGTGGCAGTCCTACGAGCAGTACGTC. As protein: CASSLEWQSYEQYV.

The chain links TRBV27 to TRBJ2-7, with D possibly being TRBD1 (6 bases). Trimming pared 3 bases from V and 4 bases from J, leaving 10 bases between. The germline V gene has CDR1 MNHEY and CDR2 SMNVEV (reference sequence). The CDR3 covers 13 residues. CDR3 residues: CASSFGTGYEQYV. The DNA for the CDR3 is TGTGCCAGCAGTTTTGGAACAGGGTACGAGCAGTACGTC.

This rearrangement joins TRBV23-1 to TRBJ1-5; tentatively, D is TRBD1 (5 bases). TRBV23-1 is noted as an ORF with a role that remains uncertain. The CDR3 loop spans 16 amino acids. Trimming removed 6 bases at V and 1 base at J, with 16 bases between. The CDR3 reads CASSLYRGRSNQPQHF. As DNA, the CDR3 is TGCGCCAGCAGCCTGTATCGGGGGAGGAGCAATCAGCCCCAGCATTTT.

The CDR3 DNA sequence: TGTGCCAGCACGTTGGGACAGGGTATCTACGAGCAGTACTTC. Amino acids: CASTLGQGIYEQYF. This chain links TRBV7-9 with TRBJ2-7, with 9 bases fitting TRBD1. Germline assignment: CDR1 SEHNR and CDR2 FQNEAQ (reference sequence). The CDR3 totals 14 residues. V lost 7 bases and J lost 3; bases outside the gene matches: 7. Looking up the rest from reference TRBV7-9 and TRBJ2-7 gives the full variable domain: DTGVSQNPRHKITKRGQNVTFRCDPISEHNRLYWYRQTLGQGPEFLTYFQNEAQLEKSRLLSDRFSAERPKGSFSTLEIQRTEQGDSAMYLCASTLGQGIYEQYFGPGTRLTVT.

In the case of this clone: Other DNA sequences in the same sample also yield this CDR3. The chain joins TRBV9 to TRBJ1-2; tentatively, D is TRBD1 (5 bases). The CDR3 has 14 amino acids. Between the trimmed V and J ends, which lost 3 bases and 8 bases, there was a span of 17 bases. Germline V gives CDR1 SGDLS, CDR2 YYNGEE. The CDR3 DNA reads TGTGCCAGCAGCGCCGCGGGGGGATTGGGAGGCTACACCTTC. Protein: CASSAAGGLGGYTF.

This sequence joins TRBV3-1 (or the pseudogene TRBV3-2) and TRBJ2-5; 16 bases line up with TRBD2. Per the germline V gene, CDR1 is LGHDT and CDR2 is YNNKEL (reference sequence). This CDR3 is 17 amino acids long. V trimming: 3 bases; J trimming: 4 bases; junction bases outside the gene matches: 5. The CDR3 loop is CASSQGLAGGRGETQYF. Written as DNA, the CDR3 is TGTGCCAGCAGCCAGGGACTAGCGGGAGGGAGGGGAGAGACCCAGTACTTC.

This clone was counted between two and nine times. V is TRBV19 and J is TRBJ2-5; TRBD1 matches 7 bases. CDR1 is LNHDA, CDR2 SQIVND, per germline (reference sequence). V lost 6 bases, J lost 3 bases, and 10 bases stayed unmatched. The CDR3 covers 15 residues. The CDR3, as DNA: TGTGCCAGTAGCAAAGACCGACAGGGAAAAGAGACCCAGTACTTC. Translating it yields CASSKDRQGKETQYF.

The table lists this clone with a count of one. The chain uses TRBV7-9 and TRBJ1-2; the match to TRBD1 covers 11 bases. V shed 4 bases and J 5 bases; nucleotides not matched to a gene: 12. Per the germline V gene, CDR1 is SEHNR and CDR2 is FQNEAQ (reference sequence). CDR3 size: 17 residues. CDR3 amino acids: CASSSGLGQGVLYGYTF. The CDR3 nucleotides read TGTGCCAGCAGCTCCGGCTTGGGACAGGGGGTTCTGTATGGCTACACCTTC.

The chain employs TRBV6-6 and TRBJ2-3, with 9 nucleotides matching TRBD2. Germline V gives CDR1 MNHNY, CDR2 SVGAGI (reference sequence). This CDR3 spans 15 amino acids. With V trimmed by 2 bases and J by 2 bases, 2 bases remained unmatched. The CDR3 sequence is CASSYGGGDTDTQYF. The CDR3 DNA follows: TGTGCCAGCAGTTACGGCGGGGGGGACACAGATACGCAGTATTTT.

V usage is TRBV4-3 and J usage is TRBJ1-2; D is possibly TRBD1 (6 bases). Germline CDR1 reads LGHNA; CDR2 reads YSLEER. This CDR3 is 16 amino acids long. V lost 0 bases, J lost 4 bases, and 15 bases lay in between. DNA of the CDR3: TGCGCCAGCAGCCAAGATTCGGGACAAAAGTCCTATGGCTACACCTTC. Residues: CASSQDSGQKSYGYTF.

Here the CDR3 DNA reads TGTGCCAGCAGAAGGGACACCTATGGCAATCAGCCCCAGCATTTT. Residues: CASRRDTYGNQPQHF. The rearrangement links TRBV2 to TRBJ1-5, with a tentative D call TRBD1 (6 bases). The germline V gene encodes CDR1 SNHLY and CDR2 FYNNEI. There are 15 residues in the CDR3. Trimming left V 6 bases short and J 2 bases short, with 14 bases between.

The V gene is TRBV9, the J gene TRBJ2-3; 12 positions match TRBD2. Trimming took 0 bases from V and 3 from J; bases not matched to a gene: 5. Germline CDR1 reads SGDLS; CDR2 reads YYNGEE. The CDR3 has 17 residues. CDR3 protein: CASSVGASGRATDTQYF. The CDR3 DNA reads TGTGCCAGCAGCGTAGGGGCTAGCGGGAGGGCAACAGATACGCAGTATTTT.

CDR3 amino acids: CASSQGPLGTNEKLFF. DNA of the CDR3: TGCGCCAGCAGCCAAGGCCCGCTCGGGACTAATGAAAAACTGTTTTTT. This rearrangement joins TRBV4-1 to TRBJ1-4; D gene unclear. In germline, CDR1 is MGHRA, CDR2 YSYEKL. The V end lost 1 base, the J end lost 2 bases, and 11 bases lay between the germline ends. This CDR3 region has 16 residues.

The V call is TRBV19, the J call TRBJ1-2; 12 bases match TRBD1. Germline lookup yields CDR1 LNHDA and CDR2 SQIVND (reference sequence). V lost 0 bases to trimming and J lost 8 bases; unmatched junction nucleotides: 7. The CDR3 covers 16 residues. CDR3 protein: CASSIDLGQGAHGYTF. In nucleotides, the CDR3 is TGTGCCAGTAGTATAGATTTGGGACAGGGGGCGCACGGCTACACCTTC.

In this sample, this clone turned up a few times. The chain joins TRBV9 to TRBJ1-4, with D maybe TRBD1 (5 bases). The CDR3 contains 14 residues. Germline-derived CDR1 and CDR2 are SGDLS and YYNGEE. V was shortened by 4 bases and J by 5 bases, with 12 bases between the two germline ends. CDR3 nucleotide sequence: TGTGCCAGCAGCCCCCGGGGGGTCAATGAAAAACTGTTTTTT. The encoded protein is CASSPRGVNEKLFF.

V and J are TRBV5-6 and TRBJ2-2, with 9 bases lining up with TRBD2. The V segment lost 4 bases and the J segment 10 bases; nucleotides outside the gene matches: 14. Germline V gives CDR1 SGHDT, CDR2 YYEEEE. This CDR3 is built from 16 residues. The CDR3 here is CASSRNPGLAMVELFF. CDR3 sequence (DNA): TGTGCCAGCAGCCGGAATCCGGGACTAGCTATGGTGGAGCTGTTTTTT. Full variable domain (missing parts from reference TRBV5-6 and TRBJ2-2): DAGVTQSPTHLIKTRGQQVTLRCSPKSGHDTVSWYQQALGQGPQFIFQYYEEEERQRGNFPDRFSGHQFPNYSSELNVNALLLGDSALYLCASSRNPGLAMVELFFGEGSRLTVL.

This clone was detected only once. The chain has TRBV4-1 and TRBJ1-5; D is ambiguous. The CDR3 runs 19 residues. V gave up 4 bases and J gave up 0 bases, with 22 bases separating them. The V gene's germline CDR1 is MGHRA and CDR2 YSYEKL. CDR3: CASSRVVVTRIYSNQPQHF. The CDR3 DNA reads as TGCGCCAGCAGCCGAGTTGTGGTAACCAGGATTTATAGCAATCAGCCCCAGCATTTT.